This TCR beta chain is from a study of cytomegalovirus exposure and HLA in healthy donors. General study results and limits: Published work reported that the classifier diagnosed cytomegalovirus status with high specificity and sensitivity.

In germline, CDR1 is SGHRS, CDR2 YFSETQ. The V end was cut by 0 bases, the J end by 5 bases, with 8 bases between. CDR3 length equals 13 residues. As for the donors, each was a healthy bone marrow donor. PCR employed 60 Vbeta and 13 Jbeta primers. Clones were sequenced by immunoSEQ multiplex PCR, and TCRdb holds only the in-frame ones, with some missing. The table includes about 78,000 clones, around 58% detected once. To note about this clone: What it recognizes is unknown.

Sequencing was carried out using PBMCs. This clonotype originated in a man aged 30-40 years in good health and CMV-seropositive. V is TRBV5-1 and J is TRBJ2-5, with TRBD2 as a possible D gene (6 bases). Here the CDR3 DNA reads TGCGCCAGCAGCTTGGTTCTAGCGGAGACCCAGTACTTC. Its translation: CASSLVLAETQYF.